This TCR beta chain comes out of a study of blood T cells in healthy people across ages. At least ten counts were recorded for this clonotype. After removal of 4 bases from V and 4 bases from J, the junction contained 7 bases not matched to a gene. Per the germline V gene, CDR1 is LGHDT and CDR2 is YNNKEL (reference sequence). CDR3 length: 15 residues. Then a second PCR, running roughly 7 to 11 cycles, was carried out with a sample-barcoded 5' primer and a J-beta primer mix. TCRdb processed the 5' RACE reads anew with MiXCR; each CDR3 protein has one entry. This sample has roughly 680,000 distinct CDR3 sequences; roughly half occur once, and the top ten carry approximately 12%.

Material: blood. This TCR came from a woman of 80 years or more in good health. V and J are TRBV3-1 and TRBJ2-1; TRBD1 matches 7 bases. This CDR3 is CASSPGTEVYNEQFF. The CDR3 bases are TGTGCCAGCAGCCCGGGGACAGAAGTGTACAATGAGCAGTTCTTC.